The clone carrying this TCR beta chain was seen a few times. As yet, its antigen is unknown. The CDR3 extends over 13 amino acids. The trim removed 2 bases at V and 7 bases at J, leaving 5 bases unmatched. CDR1 is SGDLS, CDR2 YYNGEE, per germline. The TCR beta cDNA libraries contained unique molecular identifiers. Yield was approximately 500,000 cDNA molecules from around 1 to 9.1 million T cells. TCRdb re-called the PCR reads through MiXCR, storing one row per CDR3 protein. The sample records approximately 400,000 distinct CDR3 sequences, 30% to 45% being singletons. The data were taken from a study of post-analysis software for immune sequencing data. General study points: The normalized Chao1 diversity of multiple sclerosis patients was significantly lower than that of controls. TRBV segments more frequent in patients than in controls numbered roughly 5 and included TRBV5-6, TRBV5-1 and TRBV20-1.

Sequenced: blood. V and J are TRBV9 and TRBJ1-2, with 7 bases identical to TRBD1. The sequence was collected from a girl under 18 with multiple sclerosis. CDR3 sequence (DNA): TGTGCCAGCAGCGTGAGCCAGGGGGGTGGCTACACCTTC. Translation: CASSVSQGGGYTF.